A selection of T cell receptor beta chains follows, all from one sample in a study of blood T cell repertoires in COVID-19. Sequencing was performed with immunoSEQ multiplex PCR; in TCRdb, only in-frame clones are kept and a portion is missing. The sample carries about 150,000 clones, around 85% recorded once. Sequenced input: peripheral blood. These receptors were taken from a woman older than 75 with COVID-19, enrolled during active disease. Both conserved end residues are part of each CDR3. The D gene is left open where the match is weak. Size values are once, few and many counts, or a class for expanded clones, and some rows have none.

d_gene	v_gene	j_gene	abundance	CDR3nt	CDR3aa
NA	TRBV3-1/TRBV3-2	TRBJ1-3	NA	TGTGCCAGCAGCCAATCTTTGAGCAGGCTCTCTGGAAACACCATATATTTT	CASSQSLSRLSGNTIYF
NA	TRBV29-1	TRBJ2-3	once	TGCAGCGTAGAGGAGAACACAGATACGCAGTATTTT	CSVEENTDTQYF
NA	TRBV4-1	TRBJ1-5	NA	TGCGCCAGCAGCCAAGACCCAGGGGTCCCCCAGCCCCAGCATTTT	CASSQDPGVPQPQHF
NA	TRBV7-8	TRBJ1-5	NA	TGTGCCAGCGCTGACGGAGACAATCAGCCCCAGCATTTT	CASADGDNQPQHF
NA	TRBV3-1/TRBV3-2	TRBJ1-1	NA	TGTGCCAGCAGCCCCCTAGGGGTCAATTCGATGAACACTGAAGCTTTCTTT	CASSPLGVNSMNTEAFF
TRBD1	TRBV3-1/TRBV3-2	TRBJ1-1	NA	TGTGCCAGCAGAGAACAGGGGATGAACACTGAAGCTTTCTTT	CASREQGMNTEAFF
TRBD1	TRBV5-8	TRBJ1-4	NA	TGTGCCAGCAGCTTGGACAGGGGAAATGAAAAACTGTTTTTT	CASSLDRGNEKLFF
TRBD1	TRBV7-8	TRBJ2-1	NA	TGTGCCAGCTCCGGGACAGGGGGAACTCGGGAGCAGTTCTTC	CASSGTGGTREQFF
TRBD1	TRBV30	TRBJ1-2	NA	TGTGCCTATCAGGACAGGGGAAGGGGCTACACCTTC	CAYQDRGRGYTF
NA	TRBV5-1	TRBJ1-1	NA	TGCGCCAGCGGAGGACAGCCGAACACTGAAGCTTTCTTT	CASGGQPNTEAFF
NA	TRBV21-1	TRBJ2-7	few	TGTGCCAGCAGCAAAGGGGGCCAGGGGGACCGATGCTACGAGCAGTACTTC	CASSKGGQGDRCYEQYF
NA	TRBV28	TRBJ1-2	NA	TGTGCCAGCAGCCCTTATCACTTCTATGGCTACACCTTC	CASSPYHFYGYTF
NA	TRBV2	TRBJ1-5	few	TGTGCCAGCAGCGGGAACGGCAATCAGCCCCAGCATTTT	CASSGNGNQPQHF
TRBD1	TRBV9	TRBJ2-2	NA	TGTGCCAGCAGCGCCCAGGGGGCCAGGAGCACCGGGGAGCTGTTTTTT	CASSAQGARSTGELFF
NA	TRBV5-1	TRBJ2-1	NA	TGCGCCAGCAGCTTGGATGGCAGGGGTATAGGAGATGAGCAGTTCTTC	CASSLDGRGIGDEQFF
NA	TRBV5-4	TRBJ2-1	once	TGTGCCAGCAGCTTGGGGACAAACTACAATGAGCAGTTCTTC	CASSLGTNYNEQFF
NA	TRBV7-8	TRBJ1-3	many	TGTGCCAGCAGCTTAGTTCCACAGGCTGGAAACACCATATATTTT	CASSLVPQAGNTIYF
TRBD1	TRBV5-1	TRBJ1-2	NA	TGCGCCAGCAGCCCGGGGACAGAGTTCTATGGCTACACCTTC	CASSPGTEFYGYTF
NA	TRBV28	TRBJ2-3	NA	TGTGCCAGCAGGAACAGGGACACAGATACGCAGTATTTT	CASRNRDTDTQYF
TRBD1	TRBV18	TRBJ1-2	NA	TGTGCCAGCTCGCCTACAGGGGAAAGCGGCTACACCTTC	CASSPTGESGYTF
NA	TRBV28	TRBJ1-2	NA	TGTGCCAGCAGTTTTCGGGGTAGCTATGGCTACACCTTC	CASSFRGSYGYTF
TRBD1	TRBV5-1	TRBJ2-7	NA	TGCGCCAGCAGCCTAACACAGGGGGCGCTTTTTTCCCAGCAGTACTTC	CASSLTQGALFSQQYF
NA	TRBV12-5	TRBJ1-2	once	TGTGCTAGTGGTTTAACGATAGCCCGTGGCTACACCTTC	CASGLTIARGYTF
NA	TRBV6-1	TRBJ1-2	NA	TGTGCCAGCAGTGAAGTAGGGGTTGGTGGCTACACCTTC	CASSEVGVGGYTF
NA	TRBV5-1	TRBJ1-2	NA	TGCGCCAGCAGACAGGTCGGCTATGGCTACACCTTC	CASRQVGYGYTF
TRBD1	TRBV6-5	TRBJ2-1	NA	TGTGCCAGCAGTAGATCCCGGGACAGCCACAATGAGCAGTTCTTC	CASSRSRDSHNEQFF
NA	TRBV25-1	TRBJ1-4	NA	TGTGCCAGCAGTGTCCCCGGGACAAGCAATGAAAAACTGTTTTTT	CASSVPGTSNEKLFF
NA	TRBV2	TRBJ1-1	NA	TGTGCCAGCGAGCGGATGAACACTGAAGCTTTCTTT	CASERMNTEAFF
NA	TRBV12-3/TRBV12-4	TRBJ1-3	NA	TGTGCCGGTGGCAGGGCTGGAAACACCATATATTTT	CAGGRAGNTIYF
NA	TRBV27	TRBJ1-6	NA	TGTGCCAGCAGAGCCCCGGGCTATAATTCACCCCTCCACTTT	CASRAPGYNSPLHF
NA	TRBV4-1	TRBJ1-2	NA	TGCGCCAGCAGCCAAGGCGGCGGAGTTCGCTTAAACTATGGCTACACCTTC	CASSQGGGVRLNYGYTF
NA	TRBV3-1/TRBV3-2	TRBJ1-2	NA	TGTGCCAGCAGCCAAGGGGCAGGCTATGGCTACACCTTC	CASSQGAGYGYTF
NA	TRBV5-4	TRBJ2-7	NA	TGTGCCAGCAGCTTGGTGTCGGGTACACTAACCTACGAGCAGTACTTC	CASSLVSGTLTYEQYF
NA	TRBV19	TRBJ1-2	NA	TGTGCCAGTAGTATAATCGCGGGACCACTGGGCTATGGCTACACCTTC	CASSIIAGPLGYGYTF
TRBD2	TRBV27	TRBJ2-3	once	TGTGCCAGCAGTCTCTACAGACTAGCGGGAGGCGCGGATACGCAGTATTTT	CASSLYRLAGGADTQYF
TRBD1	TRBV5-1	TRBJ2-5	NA	TGCGCCAGCAGCTTGGGACAGGGGGTTCTCGAGACCCAGTACTTC	CASSLGQGVLETQYF
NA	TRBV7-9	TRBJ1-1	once	TGTGCCAGCAGCATCGAGCTAAACACTGAAGCTTTCTTT	CASSIELNTEAFF